The 9 T cell receptor beta chains in this list originate from one sample, sequenced in a study of shared clonotypes between healthy human individuals. Using immunoSEQ multiplex PCR, the repertoire was profiled, and TCRdb retains in-frame clones only, with some absent. The table includes under 2.5 million clones, less than 95% detected once. Sequenced sample: naive CD4+ T cells from PBMCs. Subset meaning: CD45RA+ positively selected. The receptor source for this set is a man between 18 and 29 years old in good health. Some clones in this sample may be carry-over from other donors' samples.

The rearrangement links TRBV4-1 to TRBJ2-1; 13 positions match TRBD2. V was pared by 4 bases and J by 4 bases, with 4 bases of the junction left unmatched. Germline lookup yields CDR1 MGHRA and CDR2 YSYEKL. The CDR3 has 16 amino acids. In DNA form, the CDR3 reads TGCGCCAGCAGCCCAGGACTAGCGGGAGCGTACAATGAGCAGTTCTTC. Translating gives CASSPGLAGAYNEQFF.

This clone turned up a few times. The genes are TRBV28 and TRBJ1-1; D may be TRBD1 (5 bases). V lost 5 bases and J lost 0, with 7 bases in between. From germline, CDR1 is MDHEN and CDR2 SYDVKM. This CDR3 contains 13 residues. The CDR3: CASSGTVNTEAFF. CDR3 bases: TGTGCCAGCAGTGGGACGGTGAACACTGAAGCTTTCTTT.

The chain uses TRBV28 and TRBJ1-4, with 7 nucleotides matching TRBD1. The junction had 5 bases not matched to a gene; V was cut back by 10 bases and J by 3 bases. This CDR3 is 13 amino acids long. Per germline, CDR1 MDHEN and CDR2 SYDVKM. In nucleotides, the CDR3 is TGTGCCACCGGGGACAGTTCTAATGAAAAACTGTTTTTT. Its translation: CATGDSSNEKLFF.

The DNA of the CDR3 is TGTGCCAGCAACGGGTATAGCAGGGGCTCCGGGGAGCTGTTTTTT. Translation: CASNGYSRGSGELFF. The gene calls are TRBV28 and TRBJ2-2, with D maybe TRBD1 (6 bases). The CDR3 covers 15 residues. Germline CDR1 and CDR2: MDHEN and SYDVKM. V was pared by 7 bases and J by 6 bases, with 18 bases between.

V gene TRBV4-1 combines with J gene TRBJ2-7; tentative D call: TRBD1 (5 bases). The V end lost 0 bases, the J end lost 2 bases, and 20 bases lay between the germline ends. This CDR3 region has 18 residues. CDR1 and CDR2 (germline): MGHRA, YSYEKL. The CDR3 bases are TGCGCCAGCAGCCAAGATGACCCGAGGACAAGGATCACCTACGAGCAGTACTTC. Amino acid sequence: CASSQDDPRTRITYEQYF.

A word on this clone: Within the sample, other DNA sequences also encode this same CDR3. The V and J genes are TRBV7-3 and TRBJ2-1; D gene ambiguous. Trimming removed 2 bases at V and 0 bases at J, with 8 bases between. The germline gives CDR1 SGHTA, CDR2 FQGTGA. This CDR3 has 15 amino acids. The CDR3 bases are TGTGCCAGCAGCTTAGGAACTGGCTCCTACAATGAGCAGTTCTTC. This encodes CASSLGTGSYNEQFF.

The chain couples TRBV28 to TRBJ1-3, with unresolved D. V lost 2 bases, J lost 4 bases, and 12 bases lay in between. The germline V gene encodes CDR1 MDHEN and CDR2 SYDVKM. This CDR3 spans 15 amino acids. The DNA for the CDR3 is TGTGCCAGCAGTTTACTAGGAACGCCCGGAAACACCATATATTTT. Its protein is CASSLLGTPGNTIYF.

This chain connects TRBV7-8 to TRBJ2-1; TRBD1 matches 7 bases. J gave up 5 bases and V 2 bases, and 6 bases lay outside the gene matches. Germline V gene data show CDR1 as SGHVS and CDR2 as FQNEAQ. The CDR3 is 15 amino acids. CDR3 region: CASSLQATGNNEQFF. The CDR3 DNA reads as TGTGCCAGCAGCTTACAGGCGACAGGGAACAATGAGCAGTTCTTC.

The gene calls are TRBV5-1 and TRBJ2-5; weak D call: TRBD2 (7 bases). CDR3 size: 15 residues. Germline CDR1 reads SGHRS; CDR2 reads YFSETQ. Trimming shortened V by 6 bases and J by 1 base, and 16 bases separated the two germline ends. CDR3 sequence: CASKGQGGGQETQYF. DNA for the CDR3: TGCGCCAGCAAAGGGCAGGGAGGGGGCCAAGAGACCCAGTACTTC.